This TCR beta chain comes out of a study of T cell responses to AZD1222 COVID-19 vaccine. General observations from the study: White British ancestry dominated among donors, who included more females, and clonal diversity was possibly underestimated. The repertoires were collected only after the peak T cell response.

The table came from immunoSEQ multiplex PCR; TCRdb's copy has only in-frame clones and leaves some out. The top ten clones hold roughly 1% of a sample with fewer than 250,000 clones, 85% to 95% of them seen once. The V gene end was trimmed by 6 bases and the J gene end by 7 bases; junction bases not matched to a gene: 4. Per the germline V gene, CDR1 is KGHSH and CDR2 is LQKENI. This CDR3 comprises 14 residues. For this clone: Its antigen is not identified.

The TCR was taken from an adult in good health. This chain uses TRBV18 with TRBJ1-4; 11 positions match TRBD1. This material consisted of peripheral blood, taken on day 0 of MenACWY control vaccination. The CDR3 coding sequence is TGTGCCAGCTCTCCGGACAGGGGGCTTGAAAAACTGTTTTTT. This sequence encodes CASSPDRGLEKLFF.